These T cell receptor beta chains were read from a single sample in a study of metastatic and nonmetastatic thyroid tumors. TCRdb re-clonotyped the PCR reads via MiXCR. The data hold some 25,000 clones, with over 10% observed a single time. Sequencing input: blood. These receptor sequences come from a female donor with papillary thyroid cancer or a benign thyroid nodule (not recorded which). Some clones in this sample may be carry-over from other donors' samples. Each CDR3 is given with its conserved first and last residue. The D gene is left open where the match is weak. A clone size is listed for some rows: how often the clone was seen (once, few, many), or a class if it is expanded.

j_call | clone_size | cdr3_length | v_call | d_call | cdr3_nt | cdr3_aa
TRBJ2-2 | few | 17 | TRBV10-1 | TRBD2 | TGCGCCAGCGGGGATAGCGGGAGTAATAGGAACACCGGGGAGCTGTTTTTT | CASGDSGSNRNTGELFF
TRBJ2-5 | many | 17 | TRBV6-2/TRBV6-3 | TRBD2 | TGTGCCAGCAGACTCCCGGGACTAGCGGGAGGGGTAGAGACCCAGTACTTC | CASRLPGLAGGVETQYF
TRBJ1-1 | many | 11 | TRBV6-1 | - | TGTGCCAGCAGTGTGGCAGGGAAAGCTTTCTTT | CASSVAGKAFF
TRBJ2-3 | many | 14 | TRBV5-4 | - | TGTGCCAGCAGCTTAGGGGGGCCAGCCGATACGCAGTATTTT | CASSLGGPADTQYF
TRBJ1-2 | - | 14 | TRBV7-2 | - | TGTGCCAGCAGCAAGGACACCCAACGACGGGGCTACACCTTC | CASSKDTQRRGYTF
TRBJ1-5 | - | 13 | TRBV30 | - | TGTGCCTGGAGTGAGGGGTTAGGGCAGCCCCAGCATTTT | CAWSEGLGQPQHF
TRBJ1-5 | many | 12 | TRBV28 | - | TGTGCCAGCAGTTTTGAAGACCAGCCCCAGCATTTT | CASSFEDQPQHF
TRBJ2-3 | many | 14 | TRBV5-1 | TRBD2 | TGCGCCAGCAGCTTGCTAGCGGGAGGAGATACGCAGTATTTT | CASSLLAGGDTQYF
TRBJ1-2 | - | 15 | TRBV3-1 | TRBD1 | TGTGCCAGCAGCCAGCTGTCAGGGGGACGAAATGGCTACACCTTC | CASSQLSGGRNGYTF
TRBJ2-7 | once | 15 | TRBV20-1 | TRBD1 | TGCAGTGCTAGAGCTGTGACAGGGGGAAGTTACGAGCAGTACTTC | CSARAVTGGSYEQYF
TRBJ2-1 | many | 17 | TRBV19 | TRBD2 | TGTGCCAGTAGTATAGATCCACCGGGACTAGCGGACAATGAGCAGTTCTTC | CASSIDPPGLADNEQFF
TRBJ1-1 | many | 13 | TRBV5-8 | - | TGTGCCAGCAGCTTCGGGGGGGACACTGAAGCTTTCTTT | CASSFGGDTEAFF
TRBJ2-2 | medium-sized | 14 | TRBV18 | - | TGTGCCAGCTCATCCCCGACGAACACCGGGGAGCTGTTTTTT | CASSSPTNTGELFF
TRBJ1-5 | many | 14 | TRBV11-2 | TRBD1 | TGTGCCAGCAGCTGGGACAGGGAGGATCAGCCCCAGCATTTT | CASSWDREDQPQHF
TRBJ2-7 | many | 13 | TRBV20-1 | - | TGCAGTGCTGTCTCCGGGACCAACTACGAGCAGTACTTC | CSAVSGTNYEQYF
TRBJ2-1 | many | 14 | TRBV7-6 | - | TGTGCCAGCAAAGACAGTGGCTCCTACAATGAGCAGTTCTTC | CASKDSGSYNEQFF
TRBJ1-1 | few | 13 | TRBV6-2/TRBV6-3 | - | TGTGCCAGCAGTTACTACAGGGAGACTGAAGCTTTCTTT | CASSYYRETEAFF
TRBJ2-7 | many | 14 | TRBV7-9 | - | TGTGCCAGCAGCTTAGAGACGGAGACCTACGAGCAGTACTTC | CASSLETETYEQYF
TRBJ2-4 | many | 14 | TRBV19 | - | TGTGCCAGTAGTACTACTACAGGGGGGGGCATTCAGTACTTC | CASSTTTGGGIQYF
TRBJ2-2 | many | 15 | TRBV13 | TRBD2 | TGTGCCAGCAGCTCTAGCGGGAGGGGCACCGGGGAGCTGTTTTTT | CASSSSGRGTGELFF
TRBJ2-1 | - | 15 | TRBV5-1 | - | TGCGCCAGCAGCTTTACCGGGGGGCGCACGAATGAGCAGTTCTTC | CASSFTGGRTNEQFF
TRBJ2-7 | medium-sized | 11 | TRBV2 | - | TGTGCCAGCAGTGAAGCGGGCGAGCAGTACTTC | CASSEAGEQYF
TRBJ2-6 | - | 15 | TRBV9 | - | TGTGCCAGCAGCGTAAACAGGGCTGGGGCCAACGTCCTGACTTTC | CASSVNRAGANVLTF
TRBJ2-1 | many | 15 | TRBV10-3 | - | TGTGCCATCAGTGTTGGGTGGGGCCGCTACAATGAGCCTCTCTTC | CAISVGWGRYNEPLF
TRBJ2-1 | many | 14 | TRBV9 | - | TGTGCCAGCAGCACGTCCCCGGGGCGGGATGAGCAGTTCTTC | CASSTSPGRDEQFF
TRBJ1-1 | many | 14 | TRBV4-1 | - | TGCGCCAGCAGCCAAGATAACTCAAACACTGAAGCTTTCTTT | CASSQDNSNTEAFF
TRBJ2-7 | many | 14 | TRBV7-6 | - | TGTGCCAGCAGCTTAGGAGGGGAGGTTTACGAGCAGTACTTC | CASSLGGEVYEQYF
TRBJ2-3 | many | 16 | TRBV7-3 | TRBD2 | TGTGCCAGCAGCCGGACTAGCGGAGGGGGGGCAGATACGCAGTATTTT | CASSRTSGGGADTQYF
TRBJ2-1 | - | 16 | TRBV5-4 | TRBD2 | TGTGCCAGCAGCTCGGCCACTAGCGGGAGTTCGGGTGAGCAGTTCTTC | CASSSATSGSSGEQFF
TRBJ2-7 | many | 12 | TRBV6-1 | - | TGTGCCAGCGATTTGGGGGGCTACGAGCAGTACTTC | CASDLGGYEQYF
TRBJ2-1 | many | 20 | TRBV4-2 | TRBD2 | TGTGCCAGCAGCCAAGAATACGGGCTAGCGGGAGTTAGCTCCTACAATGAGCAGTTCTTC | CASSQEYGLAGVSSYNEQFF
TRBJ2-7 | medium-sized | 15 | TRBV2 | TRBD2 | TGTGCCAGCAGGGTCTCGGGACTACCTCTGTACGAGCAGTACTTC | CASRVSGLPLYEQYF
TRBJ2-7 | many | 17 | TRBV7-7 | TRBD2 | TGTGCTAGCAGCCCCCTTCCCCGGGACTATGGCGCCTACGAGCAGTACTTC | CASSPLPRDYGAYEQYF
TRBJ2-2 | many | 15 | TRBV10-2 | - | TGCGCCAGCAGTGAGTCGAACGACAGCCCCGGGGAGCTGTTTTTT | CASSESNDSPGELFF
TRBJ2-2 | many | 13 | TRBV6-1 | - | TGTGCCAGCAGTGAAGCTTACACCGGGGAGCTGTTTTTT | CASSEAYTGELFF
TRBJ2-1 | - | 15 | TRBV20-1 | TRBD2 | TGCAGTGCTAGAGAAGCTACTAGCGGCAAGAATGAGCAGTTCTTC | CSAREATSGKNEQFF
TRBJ2-7 | many | 13 | TRBV7-6 | TRBD2 | TGTGCCAGCAGCCTCGGGACTAACGGCGAGCAGTACTTC | CASSLGTNGEQYF
TRBJ2-2 | medium-sized | 17 | TRBV3-1 | - | TGTGCCAGCAGACCAACCTGGACGGGAACGAACACCGGGGAGCTGTTTTTT | CASRPTWTGTNTGELFF
TRBJ1-4 | many | 16 | TRBV28 | - | TGTGCCAGCAGGGGGGGACAAGGAAGAGCATGGGAAAAACTGTTTTTT | CASRGGQGRAWEKLFF
TRBJ1-4 | - | 12 | TRBV5-4 | - | TGTGCCAGCAGCCGGAACGGGGAAAAACTGTTTTTT | CASSRNGEKLFF
TRBJ2-3 | many | 14 | TRBV15 | - | TGTGCCACCAGCAGGGGAATGATGCTAGCCACACTCGCCTTT | CATSRGMMLATLAF
TRBJ2-7 | many | 14 | TRBV28 | - | TGTGCCAGCAGTTTATGGTCCACCTCCTACGAGCAGTACTTC | CASSLWSTSYEQYF
TRBJ1-1 | many | 15 | TRBV2 | - | TGTGCCAGCAGTGTTACGTCTGGAGGTGGGACTGAAGCTTTCTTT | CASSVTSGGGTEAFF
TRBJ2-7 | many | 17 | TRBV5-1 | TRBD2 | TGCGCCAGCAGCTTGGTTGAGGGGCTAGCGGGAACCTACGAGCAGTACTTC | CASSLVEGLAGTYEQYF
TRBJ2-1 | many | 18 | TRBV28 | TRBD2 | TGTGCCAGCAGTTCCGGCCCACCTCTAGCGGGGAGGTACAATGAGCAGTTCTTC | CASSSGPPLAGRYNEQFF
TRBJ2-1 | many | 14 | TRBV12-3/TRBV12-4 | - | TGTGCCAGCAGCCCCGGACGGGGTTTCAATGAGCAGTTCTTC | CASSPGRGFNEQFF
TRBJ2-1 | many | 11 | TRBV5-1 | - | TGCGCCAGCCAGACTAACAATGAGCAGTTCTTC | CASQTNNEQFF
TRBJ2-1 | many | 17 | TRBV6-1 | - | TGTGCCAGCAGTGAAGGGACAGTTGCCAGCTCCTACAATGAGCAGTTCTTC | CASSEGTVASSYNEQFF
TRBJ1-1 | many | 15 | TRBV18 | - | TGTGCCAGCTCACCACCGAATGCAGGGAGCACTGAAGCTTTCTTT | CASSPPNAGSTEAFF
TRBJ2-7 | many | 12 | TRBV20-1 | TRBD2 | TGCAGTGCCACGGGGGGCTCCTACGAGCAGTACTTC | CSATGGSYEQYF
TRBJ1-2 | once | 15 | TRBV11-2 | TRBD1 | TGTGCCAGCAGCATACAGGGGTTCGGGATCTATGGCTACACCTTC | CASSIQGFGIYGYTF
TRBJ1-2 | many | 15 | TRBV20-1 | TRBD1 | TGCAGTGTCTCGAAACAGGGGGAAGCTAACTATGGCTACACCTTC | CSVSKQGEANYGYTF
TRBJ1-5 | many | 15 | TRBV6-1 | - | TGTGCCAGCAGCCGAACAGGGATGGGTGGTCAGCCCCAGCATTTT | CASSRTGMGGQPQHF
TRBJ2-5 | medium-sized | 13 | TRBV30 | - | TGTGCCTGGAGGGGCGGGTTAGGAGAGACCCAGTACTTC | CAWRGGLGETQYF
TRBJ1-2 | many | 13 | TRBV6-1 | TRBD1 | TGTGCCAGCACCAAGGGACAGAACTATGGCTACACCTTC | CASTKGQNYGYTF
TRBJ2-7 | - | 18 | TRBV4-1 | - | TGCGCCAGCAGCCTCTCACCGGGGACGTTTGGGCCCTCCTACGAGCAGTACTTC | CASSLSPGTFGPSYEQYF
TRBJ2-7 | - | 17 | TRBV7-8 | TRBD2 | TGTGCCAGCAGCCAGACTAGCGGGGGGCTTCTGAACTACGAGCAGTACTTC | CASSQTSGGLLNYEQYF